These 3 T cell receptor beta chains were all obtained from the same sample, sequenced in a study of blood T cells in healthy people across ages. Together with a sample-barcoded 5' primer, a J-beta primer mix was included in a second PCR lasting about 6 to 12 cycles. One entry per CDR3 protein, called by TCRdb with MiXCR from the 5' RACE reads. The table includes roughly 1,000,000 distinct CDR3 sequences, under 30% detected once. These records were also assigned to another study, of T cells of mothers and their children.

Sequenced sample: blood. All receptors come from a girl aged 2 to 9 in good health.

This clonotype turned up a few times. The chain has TRBV24-1 and TRBJ2-7; D tentatively reads TRBD1 or TRBD2 (5 bases each). The CDR3 spans 12 residues. Germline V gene data show CDR1 as KGHDR and CDR2 as SFDVKD. Deletions cut 10 bases from V and 6 bases from J, with 15 bases between. The CDR3 DNA reads as TGTGCCACTAGCCACCAGGGACCCGAGCAGTACTTC. Translated: CATSHQGPEQYF.

The chain employs TRBV3-1 and TRBJ1-4; D call uncertain. The length of the CDR3 is 13 residues. In germline, CDR1 is LGHDT, CDR2 YNNKEL (reference sequence). Trimming left V 2 bases short and J 8 bases short, with 9 bases between. CDR3 coding DNA: TGTGCCAGCAGCCAATCCTACGGGGAAAAACTGTTTTTT. This codes for CASSQSYGEKLFF. The full variable domain, its missing parts supplied by reference TRBV3-1 and TRBJ1-4, is DTAVSQTPKYLVTQMGNDKSIKCEQNLGHDTMYWYKQDSKKFLKIMFSYNNKELIINETVPNRFSPKSPDKAHLNLHINSLELGDSAVYFCASSQSYGEKLFFGSGTQLSVL.

This clonotype appeared a few times. The J gene is TRBJ1-4, the V gene TRBV5-1, with TRBD1 as a possible D gene (5 bases). Germline V gives CDR1 SGHRS, CDR2 YFSETQ. The V end was cut by 2 bases, the J end by 8 bases, with 10 bases between. The CDR3 has 13 amino acids. The DNA of the CDR3 is TGCGCCAGCAGCTTTGTCTGGGGGGAAAAACTGTTTTTT. Amino acids: CASSFVWGEKLFF.